Shown below are 11 T cell receptor beta chains from a single sample sequenced in a study of T cell responses to AZD1222 COVID-19 vaccine (dated by TCRdb to the early 2020s). The method behind the library was the immunoSEQ multiplex PCR assay. TCRdb re-hosts the immuneACCESS table, in-frame sequences only. Its copies lack some clones; in the studies checked, an unresolved V gene accounts for under half of them, and the cause for the rest is not known. Here the sample has about 78,000 clones; 88% occur a single time. Clones ranked in the top ten supply approximately 5.4% of the sample. The label giving this sample's time point can be read as: baseline before first vaccination. Interpreted using the paper, the treatment or condition label stands for: meningococcal conjugate vaccine given as trial control. This specimen consisted of peripheral blood, obtained on day 0 of MenACWY control vaccination. The receptors shown here come from an adult in good health.

The CDR3 bases are TGCGCCAGCAGCCAACCTACAGATACGCAGTATTTT. It translates to CASSQPTDTQYF. The chain carries TRBV4-1 and TRBJ2-3; no clear D. The CDR3 sequence is 12 residues long. Germline loops: CDR1 MGHRA, CDR2 YSYEKL. Trimming left V 2 bases short and J 3 bases short, with 3 bases between.

The J gene is TRBJ2-5, the V gene TRBV7-6, with D possibly TRBD2 on 5 matching bases. Trimming removed 5 bases from V and 5 bases from J, with 9 bases in between. The CDR3 has 12 amino acids. CDR1 and CDR2 (germline): SGHVS, FNYEAQ. The chain's CDR3 is CASSDRRETQYF. In nucleotides, the CDR3 is TGTGCCAGCAGCGATAGGAGGGAGACCCAGTACTTC.

The chain employs TRBV12-5 and TRBJ1-1; D ambiguous. Germline values: CDR1 LGHNT, CDR2 FRNRAP. The V gene lost 5 bases and the J gene lost 6 bases, with 22 bases spanning the gap. This CDR3 is built from 16 residues. The CDR3 sequence is CASGPPRPDPGAEAFF. DNA of the CDR3: TGTGCTAGTGGTCCACCACGACCTGACCCTGGCGCTGAAGCTTTCTTT.

The genes are TRBV15 and TRBJ2-5; D unresolved. The CDR3 totals 13 residues. Germline V gene lookup returns CDR1 LNHNV and CDR2 YYDKDF (reference sequence). V shed 1 base and J shed 0 bases, with 3 bases lying between them. Here the CDR3 reads CATSRGYQETQYF. CDR3 nucleotides: TGTGCCACCAGCAGAGGGTACCAAGAGACCCAGTACTTC.

The chain carries TRBV27 and TRBJ1-6; the D is unclear. The V gene lost 2 bases and the J gene lost 0 bases, with 14 bases spanning the gap. The CDR3 loop spans 18 amino acids. The V gene's germline CDR1 is MNHEY and CDR2 SMNVEV (reference sequence). The CDR3 nucleotides read TGTGCCAGCAGTTTAATGTCTGTCTTGGGCTCCTATAATTCACCCCTCCACTTT. This gives the protein CASSLMSVLGSYNSPLHF.

The V and J genes are TRBV7-6 and TRBJ1-1; D is uncertain. Trimming cost V 3 bases and J 3 bases, with 8 bases left between them. Germline V lookup: CDR1 SGHVS, CDR2 FNYEAQ. The CDR3 spans 13 residues. This chain's CDR3 is CASSFSPDTEAFF. CDR3 bases: TGTGCCAGCAGCTTCTCACCGGACACTGAAGCTTTCTTT.

This rearrangement joins TRBV19 to TRBJ2-2, with 12 bases matching TRBD1. CDR1 is LNHDA, CDR2 SQIVND, per germline (reference sequence). This CDR3 has 17 residues. Losses at the gene ends were 7 bases for V and 7 bases for J; bases not matched to a gene: 13. CDR3 sequence reads: CASTPTGTGGGGGELFF. CDR3 DNA sequence: TGTGCCAGTACCCCAACCGGGACAGGGGGCGGTGGCGGGGAGCTGTTTTTT.

The chain combines TRBV30 with TRBJ1-2; D gene uncertain. V dropped 0 bases and J dropped 4 bases, with 12 bases sitting between them. Germline CDR1 is GTSNPN and CDR2 is SVGIG (reference sequence). The CDR3 sequence is 14 residues long. The chain's CDR3 is CAWSVLRSLYGYTF. CDR3 coding DNA: TGTGCCTGGAGTGTACTCAGGAGCCTCTATGGCTACACCTTC.

The chain is built from TRBV6-2 or TRBV6-3 and TRBJ1-2, with a possible D match to TRBD1 (5 bases). V gave up 0 bases and J gave up 3 bases, with 8 bases separating them. CDR1 and CDR2 (germline): MNHEY, SVGEGT. This CDR3 contains 14 residues. Here the CDR3 reads CASSYSTGYYGYTF. The CDR3 bases are TGTGCCAGCAGTTACTCTACAGGTTACTATGGCTACACCTTC.

The chain couples TRBV30 to TRBJ1-1; D ambiguous. The CDR3 sequence is 12 residues long. Trimming left V 2 bases short and J 4 bases short, with 8 bases between. Germline-derived CDR1 and CDR2 are GTSNPN and SVGIG (reference sequence). Here the CDR3 DNA reads TGTGCCTGGAGTCTTGGAGGCACTGAAGCTTTCTTT. This codes for CAWSLGGTEAFF.

The gene calls are TRBV5-1 and TRBJ1-4, with 9 bases that match TRBD1. J was trimmed by 5 bases and V by 3 bases; bases with no gene match: 2. The CDR3 covers 14 residues. Germline CDR1 and CDR2: SGHRS and YFSETQ. This CDR3 reads CASSSQGANEKLFF. CDR3 coding DNA: TGCGCCAGCAGCTCACAGGGGGCGAATGAAAAACTGTTTTTT.